The entry that follows covers one T cell receptor (beta chain) sequence. No antigen is known for it. With 3 bases removed from V and 4 bases from J, the gap between germline ends came to 12 bases. The CDR3 is 14 amino acids. Germline CDR1 SGHAT, CDR2 FQNNGV. The record originates from a study of T cells in Graves' hyperthyroidism and ophthalmopathy. RNA transcripts served as the template for amplifying TCR beta CDR3 regions. First-round RT-PCR with HTBI primers amplified the TCR CDR3 region. TCRdb re-analysed the multiplex PCR reads in MiXCR, keeping a single row per CDR3 protein. Of 500,000 to 550,000 distinct CDR3 sequences in the sample, less than 25% are singletons; the top ten hold about 30%. General observations from the study: A model of 13 V-J pairs discriminated ophthalmopathy from stable hyperthyroidism.

This clonotype was sampled from a man aged 18 to 29 with Graves' hyperthyroidism. Sequencing was done on a sample of blood. The chain carries TRBV11-2 and TRBJ1-2; no definite D call. CDR3 residues: CASSFGPASYGYTF. CDR3 DNA: TGTGCCAGCAGCTTTGGCCCCGCCTCCTATGGCTACACCTTC.